This T cell receptor beta chain originates from a study of blood T cell repertoires in COVID-19. Background on the study: Samples of COVID-19 (acute and convalescent) were obtained from the United States, Italy and Spain. T cells, B-cell-depleted T cells, or PBMCs supplied cDNA or gDNA.

Original data processing: For nucleated cells, counts were estimated from reference gene primer amplification. The data were produced by immunoSEQ multiplex PCR, yet TCRdb's version contains in-frame clones alone and is incomplete. That table gives V, J and clone size, and the DNA gave D and trimming. The table has 90,000 to 130,000 clones, around 79% seen once. The CDR3 length is 14 residues. Germline V gives CDR1 KGHSH, CDR2 LQKENI. V lost 8 bases to trimming and J lost 6 bases, with 19 bases between them. Source material: peripheral blood. The rearrangement links TRBV18 to TRBJ1-2; possibly TRBD1 for D (6 bases). This receptor was taken from a woman of 80 years or more with active or convalescent COVID-19. CDR3 region: CASTPRRAGDGYTF. The CDR3 coding sequence is TGTGCCAGCACCCCCAGGCGGGCAGGGGATGGCTACACCTTC.